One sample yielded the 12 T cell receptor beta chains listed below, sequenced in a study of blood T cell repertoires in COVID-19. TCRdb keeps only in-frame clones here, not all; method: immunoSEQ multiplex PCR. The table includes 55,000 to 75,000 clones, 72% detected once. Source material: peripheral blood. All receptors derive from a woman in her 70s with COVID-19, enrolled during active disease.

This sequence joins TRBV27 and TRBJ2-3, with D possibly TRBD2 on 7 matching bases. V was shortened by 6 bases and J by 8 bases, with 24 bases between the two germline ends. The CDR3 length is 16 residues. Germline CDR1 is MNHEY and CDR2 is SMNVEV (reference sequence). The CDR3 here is CASSPLGGAMYGTQYF. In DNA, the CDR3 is TGTGCCAGCAGCCCACTGGGGGGGGCAATGTATGGTACGCAGTATTTT.

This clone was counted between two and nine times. The CDR3 DNA reads TGTGCCAGCAGTTACTCGGGCAGGGTGAGCTATGGCTACACCTTC. Translating it yields CASSYSGRVSYGYTF. The rearrangement joins TRBV6-5 to TRBJ1-2, with D possibly TRBD1 on 5 matching bases. CDR1 is MNHEY and CDR2 is SVGAGI in the germline V gene. V was pared by 0 bases and J by 4 bases, with 12 bases between. This CDR3 is 15 amino acids long.

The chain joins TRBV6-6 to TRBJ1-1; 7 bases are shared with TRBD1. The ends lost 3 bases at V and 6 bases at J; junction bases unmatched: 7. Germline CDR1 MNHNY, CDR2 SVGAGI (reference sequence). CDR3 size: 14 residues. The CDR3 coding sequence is TGTGCCAGCAGTTATAGTTGGCAGGGGGCTGAAGCTTTCTTT. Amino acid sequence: CASSYSWQGAEAFF.

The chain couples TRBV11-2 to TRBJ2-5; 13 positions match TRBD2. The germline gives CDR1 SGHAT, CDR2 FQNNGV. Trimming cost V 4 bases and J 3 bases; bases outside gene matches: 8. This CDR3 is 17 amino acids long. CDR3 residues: CASSSGTSGKVKETQYF. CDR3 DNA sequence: TGTGCCAGCAGCTCGGGGACTAGCGGGAAGGTGAAAGAGACCCAGTACTTC.

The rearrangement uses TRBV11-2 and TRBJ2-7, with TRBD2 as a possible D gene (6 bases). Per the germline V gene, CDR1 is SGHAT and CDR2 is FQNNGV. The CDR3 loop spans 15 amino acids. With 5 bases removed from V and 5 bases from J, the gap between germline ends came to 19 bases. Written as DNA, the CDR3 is TGTGCCAGCAGCCCCCAAGCGGGCAGGACCCACGAGCAGTACTTC. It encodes CASSPQAGRTHEQYF.

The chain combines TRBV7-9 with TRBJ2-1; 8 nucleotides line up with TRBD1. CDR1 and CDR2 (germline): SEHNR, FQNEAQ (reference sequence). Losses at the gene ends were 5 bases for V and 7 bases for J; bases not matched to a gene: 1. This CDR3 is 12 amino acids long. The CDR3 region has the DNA TGTGCCAGCAGCCGACAGGGGAATGAGCAGTTCTTC. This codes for CASSRQGNEQFF.

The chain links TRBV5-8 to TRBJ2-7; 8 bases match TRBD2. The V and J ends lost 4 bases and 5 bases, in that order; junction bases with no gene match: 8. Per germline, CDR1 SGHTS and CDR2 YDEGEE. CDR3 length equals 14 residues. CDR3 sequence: CASSNLAGLHEQYV. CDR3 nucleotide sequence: TGTGCCAGCAGCAACCTAGCGGGCTTGCACGAGCAGTACGTC.

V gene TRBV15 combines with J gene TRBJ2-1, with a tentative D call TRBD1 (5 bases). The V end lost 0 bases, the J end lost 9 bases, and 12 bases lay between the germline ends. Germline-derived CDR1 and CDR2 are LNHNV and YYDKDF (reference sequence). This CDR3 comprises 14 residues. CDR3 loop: CATSRDPGQGEQFF. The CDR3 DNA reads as TGTGCCACCAGCAGAGATCCCGGGCAGGGTGAGCAGTTCTTC.

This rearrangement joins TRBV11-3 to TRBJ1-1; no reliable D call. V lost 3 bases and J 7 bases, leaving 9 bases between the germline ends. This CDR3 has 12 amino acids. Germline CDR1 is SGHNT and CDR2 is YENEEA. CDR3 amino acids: CASSLSRYEAFF. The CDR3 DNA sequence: TGTGCCAGCAGCTTGAGCAGGTATGAAGCTTTCTTT.

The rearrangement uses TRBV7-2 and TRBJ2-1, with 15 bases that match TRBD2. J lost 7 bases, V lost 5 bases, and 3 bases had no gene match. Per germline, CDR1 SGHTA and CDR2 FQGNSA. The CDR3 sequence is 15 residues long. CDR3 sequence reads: CASSRTSGRDNEQFF. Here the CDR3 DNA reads TGTGCCAGCAGCCGGACTAGCGGGAGGGATAATGAGCAGTTCTTC.

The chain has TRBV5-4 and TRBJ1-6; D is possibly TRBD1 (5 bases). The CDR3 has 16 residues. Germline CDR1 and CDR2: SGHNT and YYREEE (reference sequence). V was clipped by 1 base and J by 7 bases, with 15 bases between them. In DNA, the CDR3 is TGTGCCAGCAGCTTGTTGGGGGGAGGTAGAAATTCACCCCTCCACTTT. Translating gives CASSLLGGGRNSPLHF.

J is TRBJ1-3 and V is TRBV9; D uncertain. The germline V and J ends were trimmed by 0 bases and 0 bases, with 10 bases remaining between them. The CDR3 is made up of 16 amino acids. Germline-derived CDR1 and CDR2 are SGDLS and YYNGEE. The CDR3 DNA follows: TGTGCCAGCAGCGTAGCAACAGATTACTCTGGAAACACCATATATTTT. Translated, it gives CASSVATDYSGNTIYF.